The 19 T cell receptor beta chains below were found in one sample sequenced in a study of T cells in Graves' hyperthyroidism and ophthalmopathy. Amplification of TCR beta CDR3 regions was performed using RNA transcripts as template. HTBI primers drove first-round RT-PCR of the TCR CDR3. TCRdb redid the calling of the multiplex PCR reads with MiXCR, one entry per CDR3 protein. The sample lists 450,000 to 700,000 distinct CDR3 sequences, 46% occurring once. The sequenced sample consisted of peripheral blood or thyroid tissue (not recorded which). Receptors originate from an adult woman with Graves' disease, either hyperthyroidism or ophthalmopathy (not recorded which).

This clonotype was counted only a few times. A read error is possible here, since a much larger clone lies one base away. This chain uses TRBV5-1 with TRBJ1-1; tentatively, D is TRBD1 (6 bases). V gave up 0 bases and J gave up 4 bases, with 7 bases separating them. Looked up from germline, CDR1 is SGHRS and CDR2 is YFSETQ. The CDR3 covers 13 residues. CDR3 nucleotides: TGCGCCAGCAGCTTGGAGACAGGCACTGAAGCTTTCTTT. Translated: CASSLETGTEAFF.

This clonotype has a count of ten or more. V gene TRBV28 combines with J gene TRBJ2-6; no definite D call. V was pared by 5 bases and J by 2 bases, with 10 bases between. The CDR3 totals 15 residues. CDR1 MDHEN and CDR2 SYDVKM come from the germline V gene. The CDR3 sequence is CASSLAAAGANVLTF. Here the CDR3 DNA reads TGTGCCAGCAGTCTCGCGGCGGCTGGGGCCAACGTCCTGACTTTC.

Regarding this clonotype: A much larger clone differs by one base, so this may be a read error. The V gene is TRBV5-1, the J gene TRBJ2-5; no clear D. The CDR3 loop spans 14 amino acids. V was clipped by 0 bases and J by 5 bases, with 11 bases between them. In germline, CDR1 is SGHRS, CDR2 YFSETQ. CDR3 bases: TGCGCCAGCAGCTTGGACGGCTCTCGGGAGACCCAGTACTTC. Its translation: CASSLDGSRETQYF.

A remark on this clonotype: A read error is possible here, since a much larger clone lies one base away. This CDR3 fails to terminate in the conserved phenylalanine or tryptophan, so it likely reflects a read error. In DNA, the CDR3 is TGTGCCATCATGGAAAATTCCAACGAGCAGTACCTC. Amino acids: CAIMENSNEQYL. This chain connects TRBV10-3 to TRBJ2-7; D is unresolved. The CDR3 sequence is 12 residues long. Trimming took off 7 bases at V and 5 bases at J, with 12 bases between the two ends. Germline CDR1 ENHRY, CDR2 SYGVKD.

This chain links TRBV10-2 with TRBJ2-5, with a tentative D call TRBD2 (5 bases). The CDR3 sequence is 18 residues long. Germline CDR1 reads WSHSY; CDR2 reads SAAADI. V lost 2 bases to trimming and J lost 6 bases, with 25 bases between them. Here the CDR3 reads CASSETGSVWQPRKTQYF. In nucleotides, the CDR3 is TGCGCCAGCAGTGAGACGGGGAGTGTATGGCAGCCTAGGAAGACCCAGTACTTC.

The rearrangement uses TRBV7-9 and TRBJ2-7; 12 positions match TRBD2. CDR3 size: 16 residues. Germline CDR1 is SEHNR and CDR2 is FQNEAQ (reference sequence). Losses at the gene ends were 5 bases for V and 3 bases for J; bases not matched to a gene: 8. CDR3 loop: CASSLPGLAGGYEQYF. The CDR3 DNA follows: TGTGCCAGCAGCCTACCGGGACTAGCGGGCGGCTACGAGCAGTACTTC.

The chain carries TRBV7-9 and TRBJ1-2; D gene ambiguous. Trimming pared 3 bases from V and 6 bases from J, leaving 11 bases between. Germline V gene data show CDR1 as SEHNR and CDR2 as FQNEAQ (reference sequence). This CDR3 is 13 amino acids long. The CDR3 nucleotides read TGTGCCAGCAGCTTGGAGACCTTGGATGGCTACACCTTC. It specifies CASSLETLDGYTF.

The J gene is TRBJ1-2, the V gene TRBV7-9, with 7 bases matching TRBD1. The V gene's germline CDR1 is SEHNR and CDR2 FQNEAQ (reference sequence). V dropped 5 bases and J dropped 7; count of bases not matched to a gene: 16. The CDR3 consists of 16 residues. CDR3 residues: CASSPQEDRRFGGYTF. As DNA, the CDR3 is TGTGCCAGCAGCCCACAGGAGGACAGGCGATTTGGTGGCTACACCTTC.

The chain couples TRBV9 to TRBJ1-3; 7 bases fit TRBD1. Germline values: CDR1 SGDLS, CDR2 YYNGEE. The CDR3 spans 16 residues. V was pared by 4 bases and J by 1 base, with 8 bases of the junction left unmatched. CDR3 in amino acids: CASSTETGRSGNTIYF. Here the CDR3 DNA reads TGTGCCAGCAGCACCGAGACAGGGCGTTCTGGAAACACCATATATTTT. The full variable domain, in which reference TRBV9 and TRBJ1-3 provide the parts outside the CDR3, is DSGVTQTPKHLITATGQRVTLRCSPRSGDLSVYWYQQSLDQGLQFLIQYYNGEERAKGNILERFSAQQFPDLHSELNLSSLELGDSALYFCASSTETGRSGNTIYFGEGSWLTVV.

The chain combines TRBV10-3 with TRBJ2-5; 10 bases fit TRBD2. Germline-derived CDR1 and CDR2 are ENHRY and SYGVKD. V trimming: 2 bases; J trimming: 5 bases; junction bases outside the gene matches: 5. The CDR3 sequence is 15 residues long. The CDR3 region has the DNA TGTGCCATCAGTGAGGAGGGGACTAGCGATGAGACCCAGTACTTC. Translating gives CAISEEGTSDETQYF.

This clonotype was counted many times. The CDR3 sequence is CASSFGTGGIEQYF. CDR3 in DNA: TGTGCCAGCAGCTTTGGAACGGGGGGCATCGAGCAGTACTTC. This chain uses TRBV7-9 with TRBJ2-7; TRBD2 is a possible D gene (7 bases). The CDR3 sequence is 14 residues long. Trimming removed 3 bases at V and 6 bases at J, with 15 bases between. CDR1 is SEHNR, CDR2 FQNEAQ, per germline (reference sequence).

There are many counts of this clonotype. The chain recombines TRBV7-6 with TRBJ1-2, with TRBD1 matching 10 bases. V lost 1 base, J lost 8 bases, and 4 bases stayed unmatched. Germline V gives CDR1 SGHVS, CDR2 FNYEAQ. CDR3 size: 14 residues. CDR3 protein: CASSLETGGFGYTF. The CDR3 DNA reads TGTGCCAGCAGCTTAGAGACAGGGGGCTTCGGCTACACCTTC.

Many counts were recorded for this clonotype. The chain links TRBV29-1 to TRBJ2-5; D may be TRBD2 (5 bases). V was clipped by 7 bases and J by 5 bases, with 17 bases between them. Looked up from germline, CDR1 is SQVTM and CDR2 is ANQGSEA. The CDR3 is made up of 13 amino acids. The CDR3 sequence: CSAFLGDWETQYF. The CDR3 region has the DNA TGCAGCGCCTTCCTCGGGGATTGGGAGACCCAGTACTTC.

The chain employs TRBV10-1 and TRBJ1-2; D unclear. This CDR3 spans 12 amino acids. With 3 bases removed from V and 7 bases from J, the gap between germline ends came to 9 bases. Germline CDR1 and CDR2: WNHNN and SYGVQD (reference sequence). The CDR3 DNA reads TGCGCCAGCAGTGATACAGCCGGTGGCTACACCTTC. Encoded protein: CASSDTAGGYTF.

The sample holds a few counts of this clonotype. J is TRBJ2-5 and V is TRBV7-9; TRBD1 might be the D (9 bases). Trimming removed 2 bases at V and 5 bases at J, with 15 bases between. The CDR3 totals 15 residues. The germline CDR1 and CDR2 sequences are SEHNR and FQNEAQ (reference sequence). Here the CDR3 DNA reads TGTGCCAGCAGCTTAACGGGAGGGACAGGGGAGACCCAGTACTTC. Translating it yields CASSLTGGTGETQYF.

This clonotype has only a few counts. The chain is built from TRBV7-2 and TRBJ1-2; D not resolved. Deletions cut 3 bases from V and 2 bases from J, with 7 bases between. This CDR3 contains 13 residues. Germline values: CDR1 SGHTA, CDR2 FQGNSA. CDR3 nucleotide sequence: TGTGCCAGCAGCTTGAAGGCGAACTATGGCTACACCTTC. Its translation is CASSLKANYGYTF.

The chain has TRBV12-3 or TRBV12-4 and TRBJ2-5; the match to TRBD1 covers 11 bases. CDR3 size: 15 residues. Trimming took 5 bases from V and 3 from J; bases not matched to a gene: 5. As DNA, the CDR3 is TGTGCCAGCAGTAGGGGACAGGGGGTCAAAGAGACCCAGTACTTC. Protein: CASSRGQGVKETQYF.

The CDR3 sequence is CASSIVVAGGFNTGELFF. CDR3 in DNA: TGTGCCAGTAGTATTGTCGTAGCGGGGGGATTCAACACCGGGGAGCTGTTTTTT. This chain links TRBV19 with TRBJ2-2, with 10 positions matching TRBD2. In germline, CDR1 is LNHDA, CDR2 SQIVND (reference sequence). The CDR3 runs 18 residues. With 3 bases clipped from V and 2 bases from J, the junction kept 9 bases outside the gene matches.

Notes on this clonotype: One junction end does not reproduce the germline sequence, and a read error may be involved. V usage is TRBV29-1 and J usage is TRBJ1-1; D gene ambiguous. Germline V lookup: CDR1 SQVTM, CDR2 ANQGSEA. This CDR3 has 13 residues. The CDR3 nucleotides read TGCAGCGTTGGACGTTGGCTGAACACTGAGGCTTTCTTT. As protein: CSVGRWLNTEAFF.